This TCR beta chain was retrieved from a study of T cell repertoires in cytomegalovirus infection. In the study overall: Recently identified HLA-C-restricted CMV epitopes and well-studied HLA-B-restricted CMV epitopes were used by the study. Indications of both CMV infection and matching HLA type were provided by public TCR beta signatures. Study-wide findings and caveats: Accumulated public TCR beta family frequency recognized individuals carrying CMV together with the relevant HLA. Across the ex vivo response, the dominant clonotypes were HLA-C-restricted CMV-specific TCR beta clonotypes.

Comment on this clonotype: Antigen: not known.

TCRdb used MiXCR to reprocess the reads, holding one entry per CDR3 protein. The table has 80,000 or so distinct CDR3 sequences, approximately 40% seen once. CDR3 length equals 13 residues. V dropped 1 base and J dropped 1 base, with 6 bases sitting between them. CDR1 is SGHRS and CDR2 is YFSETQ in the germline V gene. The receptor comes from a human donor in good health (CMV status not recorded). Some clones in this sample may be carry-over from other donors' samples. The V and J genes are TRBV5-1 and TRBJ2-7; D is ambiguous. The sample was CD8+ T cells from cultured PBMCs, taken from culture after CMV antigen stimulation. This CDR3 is CASSLFLSYEQYF. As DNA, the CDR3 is TGCGCCAGCAGCTTGTTCTTATCCTACGAGCAGTACTTC.